This entry lists 2 T cell receptor beta chains sequenced from one sample in a study of T cell changes during pregnancy in multiple sclerosis. This table comes from immunoSEQ multiplex PCR, and its TCRdb copy is limited to in-frame clones, with some not included. The sample records roughly 23,000 clones, around nine tenths being singletons. This sample comprised CD4+ T cells from peripheral blood mononuclear cells, obtained in the first trimester of pregnancy. The receptors derive from a female donor in good health, enrolled as a control in a pregnancy study.

The gene calls are TRBV5-6 and TRBJ2-1; possible D gene TRBD2, 6 bases. Deletions cut 0 bases from V and 0 bases from J, with 19 bases between. This CDR3 is 19 amino acids long. Germline values: CDR1 SGHDT, CDR2 YYEEEE. Here the CDR3 reads CASSLVMLGGMGSYNEQFF. CDR3 bases: TGTGCCAGCAGCTTGGTTATGCTCGGGGGAATGGGCTCCTACAATGAGCAGTTCTTC.

The chain couples TRBV11-2 to TRBJ1-2; the match to TRBD1 covers 9 bases. The CDR3 sequence is 13 residues long. The germline V gene encodes CDR1 SGHAT and CDR2 FQNNGV. Losses at the gene ends were 5 bases for V and 5 bases for J; bases not matched to a gene: 3. The DNA of the CDR3 is TGTGCCAGCAGCCCGGGACAGGGTTATGGCTACACCTTC. Encoded protein: CASSPGQGYGYTF.